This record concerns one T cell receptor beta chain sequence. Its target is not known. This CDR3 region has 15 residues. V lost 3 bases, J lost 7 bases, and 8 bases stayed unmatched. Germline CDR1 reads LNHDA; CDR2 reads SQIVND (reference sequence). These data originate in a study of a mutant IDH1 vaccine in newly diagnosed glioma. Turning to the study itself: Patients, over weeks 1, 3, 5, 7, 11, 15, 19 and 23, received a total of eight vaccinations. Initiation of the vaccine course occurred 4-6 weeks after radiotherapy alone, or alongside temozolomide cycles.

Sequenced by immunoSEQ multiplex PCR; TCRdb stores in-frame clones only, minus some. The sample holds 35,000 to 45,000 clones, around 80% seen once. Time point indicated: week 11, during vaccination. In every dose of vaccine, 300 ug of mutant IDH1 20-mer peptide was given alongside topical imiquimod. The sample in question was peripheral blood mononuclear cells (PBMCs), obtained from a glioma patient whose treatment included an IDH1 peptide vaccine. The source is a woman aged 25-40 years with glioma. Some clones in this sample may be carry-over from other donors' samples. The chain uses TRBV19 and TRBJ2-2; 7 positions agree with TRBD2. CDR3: CASSMGTIYHGELFF. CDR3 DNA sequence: TGTGCCAGTAGTATGGGGACTATTTATCACGGGGAGCTGTTTTTT.